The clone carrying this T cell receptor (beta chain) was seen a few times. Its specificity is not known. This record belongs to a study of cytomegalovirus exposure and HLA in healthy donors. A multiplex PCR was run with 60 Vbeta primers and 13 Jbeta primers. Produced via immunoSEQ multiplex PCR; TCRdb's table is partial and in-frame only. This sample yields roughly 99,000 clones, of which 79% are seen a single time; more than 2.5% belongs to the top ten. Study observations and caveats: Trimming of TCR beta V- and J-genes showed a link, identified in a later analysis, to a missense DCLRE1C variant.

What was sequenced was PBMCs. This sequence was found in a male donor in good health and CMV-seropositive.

CDR3 loop: CASSFADTQYF. DNA of the CDR3: TGTGCCAGCAGCTTCGCAGATACGCAGTATTTT. The gene calls are TRBV7-3 and TRBJ2-3; D remains ambiguous. V was clipped by 3 bases and J by 4 bases, with 2 bases between them. This CDR3 contains 11 residues. Germline V lookup: CDR1 SGHTA, CDR2 FQGTGA.